The T cell receptor beta chain described here comes from a study of tumor-infiltrating lymphocytes in localized non-small cell lung cancer. Overall study: Patients included smokers and never-smokers with various histologies, some sampled after neoadjuvant chemotherapy.

Sequencing used immunoSEQ multiplex PCR; TCRdb keeps in-frame clones, though not all of them. The sample shows approximately 15,000 clones, over 75% of them seen only once. The V end was cut by 1 base, the J end by 1 base, with 5 bases between. Germline V gene lookup returns CDR1 SGHRS and CDR2 YFSETQ. The length of the CDR3 is 13 residues. V usage is TRBV5-1 and J usage is TRBJ2-5; D unclear. This receptor was taken from a human donor with non-small cell lung cancer. The sample consisted of uninvolved lung tissue not adjacent to the tumor. CDR3 DNA sequence: TGCGCCAGCAGCTTGATGGGCCAAGAGACCCAGTACTTC. It is translated as CASSLMGQETQYF.